This TCR beta chain was captured in a study of T-cell memory formation after mild COVID-19 (dated by TCRdb to about 2021). Regarding the complete study: Most TCR sequence clusters were specific to one of the two donors. In two donors, T-cell clones that expanded and contracted after mild COVID-19 were followed by sequencing TCRalpha and TCRbeta repertoires longitudinally. The cohort was made up of two young adult volunteers, one female and one male, who were previously healthy.

Summary of the overall study and its limitations: SARS-CoV-2 specificity of the second-wave clones peaking on day 37 was not confirmed. From day 15 to 85, contracting clones showed balanced CD4/CD8 phenotypes, whereas a second wave of clones that expanded from day 15 to 37 leaned towards CD4+. Contracting CD4+ clones were located mainly in the CM and EM memory subsets, whereas CD8+ clones were found to be enriched in EMRA. The study covered only a couple of mild cases, and larger cohorts including severe cases with pre-infection samples were considered necessary. Some responding clones were detected in pre-infection memory, suggesting pre-existing cross-reactive memory T cells joined the SARS-CoV-2 response.

Ficoll-Paque density gradient centrifugation was the method used to isolate PBMCs. Trimming takes 5 bases from V and 0 bases from J, and the germline ends sit 13 bases apart. The CDR3 runs 15 amino acids, cysteine and phenylalanine included. The retained sequence is limited to the CDR3, 45 bases, with the frame set at the first base. For CDR1 and CDR2, the germline V gene (reference sequence) lists SEHNR and FQNEAQ. The sequencer was an Illumina NovaSeq 6000. TCRalpha and TCRbeta cDNA libraries were built by 5'RACE with constant-segment primers, adding sample barcodes and unique molecular identifiers. Trizol reagent was used to extract RNA from every sample. Amplification of the libraries took two PCR steps, and the second step added a second sample barcode plus Illumina TruSeq adapters. Sequencing of the libraries was done on an Illumina NovaSeq, producing 2 x 150 bp paired-end reads. As for the original processing: The reads were demultiplexed and collapsed into UMI-guided consensus sequences using migec v1.2.7. Using mixcr v2.1.11, the UMI consensuses were aligned to TRA and TRB V and J templates and assembled into clonotypes. Expanded or contracted clonotypes were those called significant by both edgeR and NoisET, with noise models trained on biological replicates. For edgeR calls, a false discovery rate-adjusted p below 0.01 and a log2 fold-change threshold of 1 were applied. As an exploratory analysis of dynamics, max-normalized trajectories of the 1000 most abundant clonotypes were examined by PCA with hierarchical clustering. Each responding clone was given a CD4 or CD8 phenotype based on the CD4+ and CD8+ repertoires, which had been sequenced separately. In-frame beta chains were kept once TCRdb had trimmed the public reads at Q25 with fastp and called clones with MiXCR. Every entry covers one CDR3 protein and lists the most common genes and DNA from its rows. Clone size and V and J calls follow TCRdb, not the original study. This sample gives over 45,000 distinct CDR3 sequences in total; about a quarter of them show up just once. In total, the top ten clones hold around 46% of the sample.

This clonotype showed up just a few times. Its antigen is unknown. No base quality information exists; no much larger clone differs at one position. The origin of this receptor is a man between 18 and 29 years old who had mild COVID-19 (a few samples of this study predate the infection). The sample titles of this study are shuffled in the database, so cell type and time point are left out; the donor was told from shared clones. Recombination linked TRBV7-9 to TRBJ1-1; the D region possibly corresponds to TRBD1 (5 bases align). The specimen was PBMCs or a T cell subset sorted from them (not recorded which). The DNA is TGTGCCAGCAGCCCTCGGAGGGGCATGAACACTGAAGCTTTCTTT. This is translated as CASSPRRGMNTEAFF.